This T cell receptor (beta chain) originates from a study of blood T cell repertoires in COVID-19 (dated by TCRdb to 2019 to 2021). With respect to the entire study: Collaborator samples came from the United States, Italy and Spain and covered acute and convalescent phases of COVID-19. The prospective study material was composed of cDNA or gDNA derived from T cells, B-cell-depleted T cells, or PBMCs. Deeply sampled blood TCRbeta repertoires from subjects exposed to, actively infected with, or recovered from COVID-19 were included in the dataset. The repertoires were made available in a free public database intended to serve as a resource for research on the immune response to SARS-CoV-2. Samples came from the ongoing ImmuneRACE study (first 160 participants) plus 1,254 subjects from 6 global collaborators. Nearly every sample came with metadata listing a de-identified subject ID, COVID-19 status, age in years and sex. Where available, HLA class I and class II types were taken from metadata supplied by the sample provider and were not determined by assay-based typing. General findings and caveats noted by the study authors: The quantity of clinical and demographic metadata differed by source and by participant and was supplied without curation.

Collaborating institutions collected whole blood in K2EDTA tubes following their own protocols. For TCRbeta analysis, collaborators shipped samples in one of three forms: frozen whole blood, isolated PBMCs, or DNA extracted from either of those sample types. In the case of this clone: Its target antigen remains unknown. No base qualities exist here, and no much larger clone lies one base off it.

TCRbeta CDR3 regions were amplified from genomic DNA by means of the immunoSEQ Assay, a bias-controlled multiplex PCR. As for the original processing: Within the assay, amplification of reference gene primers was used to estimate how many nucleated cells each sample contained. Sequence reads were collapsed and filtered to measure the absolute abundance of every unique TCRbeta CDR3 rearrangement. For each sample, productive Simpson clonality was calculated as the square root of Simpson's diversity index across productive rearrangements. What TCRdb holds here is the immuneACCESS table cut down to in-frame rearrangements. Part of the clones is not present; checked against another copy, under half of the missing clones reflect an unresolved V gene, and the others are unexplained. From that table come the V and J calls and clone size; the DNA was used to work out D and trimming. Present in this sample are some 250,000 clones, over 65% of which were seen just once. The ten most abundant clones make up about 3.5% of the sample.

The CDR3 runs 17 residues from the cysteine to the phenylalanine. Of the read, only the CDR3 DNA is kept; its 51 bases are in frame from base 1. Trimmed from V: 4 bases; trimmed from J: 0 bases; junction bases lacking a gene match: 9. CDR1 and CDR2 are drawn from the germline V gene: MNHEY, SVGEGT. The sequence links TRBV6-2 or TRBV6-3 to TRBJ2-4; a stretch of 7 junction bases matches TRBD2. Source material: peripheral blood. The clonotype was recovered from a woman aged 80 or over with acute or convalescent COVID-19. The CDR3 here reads CASSSILADLAKNIQYF. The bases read TGTGCCAGCAGTTCGATCCTAGCGGATTTAGCCAAAAACATTCAGTACTTC.